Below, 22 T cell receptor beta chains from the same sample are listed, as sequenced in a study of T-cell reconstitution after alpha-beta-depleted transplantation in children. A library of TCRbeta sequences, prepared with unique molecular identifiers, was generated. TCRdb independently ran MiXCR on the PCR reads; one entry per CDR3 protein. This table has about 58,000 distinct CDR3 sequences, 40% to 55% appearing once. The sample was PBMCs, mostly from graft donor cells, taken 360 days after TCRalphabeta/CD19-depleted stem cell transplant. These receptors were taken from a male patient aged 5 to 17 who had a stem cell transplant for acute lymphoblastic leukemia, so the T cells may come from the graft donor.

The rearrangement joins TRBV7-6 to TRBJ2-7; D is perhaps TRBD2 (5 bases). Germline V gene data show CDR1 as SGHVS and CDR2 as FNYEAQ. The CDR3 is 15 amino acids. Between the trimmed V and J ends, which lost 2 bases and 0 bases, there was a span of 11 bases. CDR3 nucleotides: TGTGCCAGCAGCTTATTATTCGGGATCTCCTACGAGCAGTACTTC. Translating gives CASSLLFGISYEQYF.

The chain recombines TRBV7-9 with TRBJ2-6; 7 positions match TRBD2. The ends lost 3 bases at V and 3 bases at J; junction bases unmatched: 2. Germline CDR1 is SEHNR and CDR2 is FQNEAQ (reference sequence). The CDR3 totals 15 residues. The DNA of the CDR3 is TGTGCCAGCAGCTTGGCGGGAGTTGGGGCCAACGTCCTGACTTTC. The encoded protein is CASSLAGVGANVLTF.

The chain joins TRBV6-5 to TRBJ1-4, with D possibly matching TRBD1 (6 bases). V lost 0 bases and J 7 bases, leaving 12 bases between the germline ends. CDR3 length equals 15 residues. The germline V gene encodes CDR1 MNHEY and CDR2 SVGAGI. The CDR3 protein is CASSYSTGGGEKLFF. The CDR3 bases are TGTGCCAGCAGTTACTCAACAGGAGGGGGTGAAAAACTGTTTTTT.

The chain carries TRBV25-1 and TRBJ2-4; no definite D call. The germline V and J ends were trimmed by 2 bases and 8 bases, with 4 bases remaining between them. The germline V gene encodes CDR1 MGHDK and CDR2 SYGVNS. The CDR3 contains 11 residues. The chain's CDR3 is CASSEGYIQYF. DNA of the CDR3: TGTGCCAGCAGTGAAGGGTACATTCAGTACTTC.

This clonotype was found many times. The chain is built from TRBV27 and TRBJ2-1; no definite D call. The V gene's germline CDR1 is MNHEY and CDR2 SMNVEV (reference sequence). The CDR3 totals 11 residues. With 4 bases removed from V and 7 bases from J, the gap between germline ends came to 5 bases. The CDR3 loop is CASSSHNEQFF. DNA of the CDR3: TGTGCCAGCAGTTCTCATAATGAGCAGTTCTTC.

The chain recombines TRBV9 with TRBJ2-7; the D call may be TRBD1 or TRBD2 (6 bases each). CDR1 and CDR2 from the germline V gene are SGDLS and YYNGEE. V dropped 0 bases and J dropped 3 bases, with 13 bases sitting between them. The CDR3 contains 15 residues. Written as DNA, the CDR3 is TGTGCCAGCAGCGTAGCTAACGGGGGCGTCTACGAGCAGTACTTC. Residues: CASSVANGGVYEQYF. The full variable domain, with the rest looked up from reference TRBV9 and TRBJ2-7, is DSGVTQTPKHLITATGQRVTLRCSPRSGDLSVYWYQQSLDQGLQFLIQYYNGEERAKGNILERFSAQQFPDLHSELNLSSLELGDSALYFCASSVANGGVYEQYFGPGTRLTVT.

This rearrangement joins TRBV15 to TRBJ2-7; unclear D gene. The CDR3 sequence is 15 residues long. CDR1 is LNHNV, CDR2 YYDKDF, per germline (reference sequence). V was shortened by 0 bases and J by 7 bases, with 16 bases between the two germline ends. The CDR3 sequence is CATSRDNRVGTEQYF. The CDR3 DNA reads TGTGCCACCAGCAGAGATAACCGGGTGGGTACAGAGCAGTACTTC.

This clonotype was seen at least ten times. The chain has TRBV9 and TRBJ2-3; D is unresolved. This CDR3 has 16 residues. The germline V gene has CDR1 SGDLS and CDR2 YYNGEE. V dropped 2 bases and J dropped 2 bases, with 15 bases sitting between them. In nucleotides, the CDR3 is TGTGCCAGCAGCGTTGGACCCCTGGGGTCCACAGATACGCAGTATTTT. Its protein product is CASSVGPLGSTDTQYF.

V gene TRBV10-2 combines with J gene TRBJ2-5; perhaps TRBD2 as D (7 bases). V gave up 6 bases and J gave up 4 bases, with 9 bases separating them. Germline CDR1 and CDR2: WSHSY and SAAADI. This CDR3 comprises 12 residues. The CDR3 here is CASRGGGETQYF. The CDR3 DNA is TGCGCCAGCAGAGGGGGGGGAGAGACCCAGTACTTC.

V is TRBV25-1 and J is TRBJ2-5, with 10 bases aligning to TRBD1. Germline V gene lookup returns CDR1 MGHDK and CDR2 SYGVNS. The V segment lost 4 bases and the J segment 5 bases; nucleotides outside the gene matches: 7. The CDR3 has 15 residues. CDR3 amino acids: CASSVGTGDMETQYF. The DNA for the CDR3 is TGTGCCAGCAGTGTTGGGACAGGGGACATGGAGACCCAGTACTTC. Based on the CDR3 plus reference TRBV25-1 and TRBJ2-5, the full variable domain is EADIYQTPRYLVIGTGKKITLECSQTMGHDKMYWYQQDPGMELHLIHYSYGVNSTEKGDLSSESTVSRIRTEHFPLTLESARPSHTSQYLCASSVGTGDMETQYFGPGTRLLVL.

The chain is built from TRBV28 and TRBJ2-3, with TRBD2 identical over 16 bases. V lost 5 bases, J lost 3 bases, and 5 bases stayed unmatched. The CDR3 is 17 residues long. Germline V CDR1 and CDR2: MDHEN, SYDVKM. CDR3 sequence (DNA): TGTGCCAGCAGTCTATCGGGACTAGCGGGAGGGACAGATACGCAGTATTTT. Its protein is CASSLSGLAGGTDTQYF.

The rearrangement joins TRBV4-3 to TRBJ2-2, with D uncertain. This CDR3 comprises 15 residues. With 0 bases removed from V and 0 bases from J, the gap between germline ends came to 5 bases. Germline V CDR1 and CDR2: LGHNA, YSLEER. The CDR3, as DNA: TGCGCCAGCAGCCAAGATTCAGCGAACACCGGGGAGCTGTTTTTT. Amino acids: CASSQDSANTGELFF.

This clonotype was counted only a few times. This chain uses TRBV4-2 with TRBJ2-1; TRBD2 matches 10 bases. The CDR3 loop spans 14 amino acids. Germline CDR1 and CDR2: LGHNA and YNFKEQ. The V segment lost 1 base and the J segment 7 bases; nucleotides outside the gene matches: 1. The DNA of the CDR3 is TGTGCCAGCAGCCAAGCTAGCGGGAGAAATGAGCAGTTCTTC. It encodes CASSQASGRNEQFF.

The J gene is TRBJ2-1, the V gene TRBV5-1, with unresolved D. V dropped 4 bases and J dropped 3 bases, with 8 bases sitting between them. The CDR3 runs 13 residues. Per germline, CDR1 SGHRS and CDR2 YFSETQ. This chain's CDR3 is CASSPNGYNEQFF. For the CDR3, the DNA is TGCGCCAGCAGCCCAAACGGCTACAATGAGCAGTTCTTC.

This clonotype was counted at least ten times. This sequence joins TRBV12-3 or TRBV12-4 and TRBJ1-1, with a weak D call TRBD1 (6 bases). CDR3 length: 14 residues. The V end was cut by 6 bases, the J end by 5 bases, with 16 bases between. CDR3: CASRVAGAGTEAFF. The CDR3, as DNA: TGTGCCAGCAGAGTTGCGGGGGCCGGGACTGAAGCTTTCTTT.

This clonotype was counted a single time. The CDR3 spells CATSDTQGAWEQFF. The CDR3 DNA follows: TGTGCCACCAGTGACACACAGGGGGCGTGGGAGCAGTTCTTC. The rearrangement links TRBV24-1 to TRBJ2-1; 9 bases align to TRBD1. The CDR3 is 14 residues long. The germline V gene has CDR1 KGHDR and CDR2 SFDVKD. The V segment lost 4 bases and the J segment 10 bases; nucleotides outside the gene matches: 7.

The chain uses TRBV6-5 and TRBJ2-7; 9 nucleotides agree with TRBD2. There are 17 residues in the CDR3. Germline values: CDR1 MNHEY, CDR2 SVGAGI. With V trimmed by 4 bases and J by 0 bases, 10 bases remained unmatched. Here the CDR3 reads CASSCPYQAGGSYEQYF. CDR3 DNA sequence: TGTGCCAGCAGTTGCCCCTATCAAGCGGGGGGCTCCTACGAGCAGTACTTC.

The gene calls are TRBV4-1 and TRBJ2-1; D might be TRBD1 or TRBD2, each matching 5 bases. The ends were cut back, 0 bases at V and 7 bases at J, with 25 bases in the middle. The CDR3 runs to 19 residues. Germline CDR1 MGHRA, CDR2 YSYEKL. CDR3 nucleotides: TGCGCCAGCAGCCAAGATCTTCCCGGGACCTGGCGTTTAGTGAATGAGCAGTTCTTC. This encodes CASSQDLPGTWRLVNEQFF.

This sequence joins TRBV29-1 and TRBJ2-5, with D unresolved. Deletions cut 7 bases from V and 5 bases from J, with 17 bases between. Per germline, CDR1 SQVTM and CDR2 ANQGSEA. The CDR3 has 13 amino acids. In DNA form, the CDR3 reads TGCAGCGGACAAGACACAACTGTCGAGACCCAGTACTTC. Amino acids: CSGQDTTVETQYF.

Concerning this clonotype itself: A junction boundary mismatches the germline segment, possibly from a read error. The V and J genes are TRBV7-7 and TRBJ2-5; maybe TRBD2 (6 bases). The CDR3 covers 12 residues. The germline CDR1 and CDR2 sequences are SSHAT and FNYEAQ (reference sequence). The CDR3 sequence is CASSPESGPQYF. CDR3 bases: TGTGCTAGCAGCCCTGAAAGCGGGCCCCAGTACTTC.

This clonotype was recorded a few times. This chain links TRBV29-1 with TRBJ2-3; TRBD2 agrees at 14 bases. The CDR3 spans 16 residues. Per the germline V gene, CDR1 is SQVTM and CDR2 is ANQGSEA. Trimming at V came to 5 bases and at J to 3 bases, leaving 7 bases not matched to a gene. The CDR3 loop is CSVWGLAGAGTDTQYF. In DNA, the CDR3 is TGCAGCGTTTGGGGACTAGCGGGAGCGGGGACAGATACGCAGTATTTT.

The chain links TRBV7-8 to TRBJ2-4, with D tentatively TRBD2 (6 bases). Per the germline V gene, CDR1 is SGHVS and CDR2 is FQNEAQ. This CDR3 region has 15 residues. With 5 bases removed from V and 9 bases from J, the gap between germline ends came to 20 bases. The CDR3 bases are TGTGCCAGCAGCAACGAGGGACTTGAGGGTATCATTCAGTACTTC. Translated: CASSNEGLEGIIQYF.